One and the same sample provided the 25 T cell receptor beta chains below, sequenced in a study of T cell changes during pregnancy in multiple sclerosis. Generated by immunoSEQ multiplex PCR, the TCRdb table keeps only in-frame clones and is missing some. The sample includes approximately 130,000 clones, 90% to 98% of them seen just once. Here the sequenced sample was peripheral blood, taken after pregnancy. These receptors were taken from a female donor with multiple sclerosis, enrolled in a pregnancy study.

The chain uses TRBV7-9 and TRBJ2-3; D not resolved. CDR3 size: 12 residues. Germline V gene lookup returns CDR1 SEHNR and CDR2 FQNEAQ (reference sequence). Trimming left V 5 bases short and J 8 bases short, with 11 bases between. The CDR3 is CASSPTIFTQYF. Written as DNA, the CDR3 is TGTGCCAGCAGCCCCACTATTTTTACGCAGTATTTT.

The J gene is TRBJ2-7, the V gene TRBV4-1; a weak D match, TRBD2 (7 bases). The CDR3 covers 14 residues. The V end was cut by 2 bases, the J end by 2 bases, with 10 bases between. CDR1 is MGHRA and CDR2 is YSYEKL in the germline V gene. The CDR3 region is CASSQMRGPYEQYF. CDR3 in DNA: TGCGCCAGCAGCCAAATGCGGGGGCCCTACGAGCAGTACTTC.

This clone was detected once. The V gene is TRBV6-1, the J gene TRBJ1-2; D may be TRBD1 (5 bases). The CDR3 spans 15 residues. Trimming removed 1 base from V and 4 bases from J, with 13 bases in between. The V gene's germline CDR1 is MNHNS and CDR2 SASEGT. The CDR3 here is CASSEVVATGYGYTF. The CDR3 coding sequence is TGTGCCAGCAGTGAAGTGGTTGCTACAGGCTATGGCTACACCTTC.

The genes are TRBV9 and TRBJ1-2, with 7 bases that match TRBD1. CDR3 length: 14 amino acids. V shed 6 bases and J 4 bases; nucleotides not matched to a gene: 9. The germline CDR1 and CDR2 sequences are SGDLS and YYNGEE. The CDR3 sequence: CASTENRGGYGYTF. CDR3 nucleotide sequence: TGTGCCAGCACCGAAAACAGGGGTGGCTATGGCTACACCTTC.

The chain links TRBV5-4 to TRBJ2-1; D is perhaps TRBD1 (6 bases). This CDR3 contains 12 residues. Deletions cut 4 bases from V and 7 bases from J, with 9 bases between. Germline V gives CDR1 SGHNT, CDR2 YYREEE (reference sequence). CDR3 protein: CASSDTGNEQFF. CDR3 in DNA: TGTGCCAGCAGCGACACAGGGAATGAGCAGTTCTTC.

V gene TRBV6-1 combines with J gene TRBJ2-1; 8 nucleotides line up with TRBD2. CDR1 is MNHNS and CDR2 is SASEGT in the germline V gene. The CDR3 covers 15 residues. V was pared by 6 bases and J by 2 bases, with 6 bases of the junction left unmatched. CDR3 region: CASSEREIPYNEQFF. CDR3 DNA: TGTGCCAGCAGCGAGCGGGAGATCCCCTACAATGAGCAGTTCTTC.

J is TRBJ1-4 and V is TRBV6-1; D uncertain. This CDR3 is 14 amino acids long. The V end was cut by 1 base, the J end by 8 bases, with 11 bases between. Germline loops: CDR1 MNHNS, CDR2 SASEGT. CDR3 in DNA: TGTGCCAGCAGTGAAGTGTCGGCGGGGGAAAAACTGTTTTTT. As protein: CASSEVSAGEKLFF.

The chain couples TRBV9 to TRBJ2-5; 12 nucleotides match TRBD2. The germline CDR1 and CDR2 sequences are SGDLS and YYNGEE. V lost 5 bases and J lost 4; bases outside the gene matches: 3. The CDR3 totals 14 residues. CDR3 DNA: TGTGCCAGCAGTCCTAGCGGGAGGGGAGAGACCCAGTACTTC. This gives the protein CASSPSGRGETQYF.

The J gene is TRBJ1-5, the V gene TRBV28; TRBD1 matches 10 bases. The trim removed 5 bases at V and 8 bases at J, leaving 12 bases unmatched. The CDR3 sequence is 16 residues long. Germline CDR1 is MDHEN and CDR2 is SYDVKM. CDR3 nucleotide sequence: TGTGCCAGCAGTCCAGTCGGGACAGGGGATTTTGAGCCCCAGCATTTT. Translation: CASSPVGTGDFEPQHF. The full variable domain, in which reference TRBV28 and TRBJ1-5 provide the parts outside the CDR3, is DVKVTQSSRYLVKRTGEKVFLECVQDMDHENMFWYRQDPGLGLRLIYFSYDVKMKEKGDIPEGYSVSREKKERFSLILESASTNQTSMYLCASSPVGTGDFEPQHFGDGTRLSIL.

The chain combines TRBV7-9 with TRBJ1-2, with D tentatively TRBD1 (6 bases). The CDR3 is 14 residues long. Germline assignment: CDR1 SEHNR and CDR2 FQNEAQ (reference sequence). V gave up 5 bases and J gave up 7 bases, with 17 bases separating them. The CDR3 DNA sequence: TGTGCCAGCAGCCAGCCGGGGGGGCTGAGTGGCTACACCTTC. The encoded protein is CASSQPGGLSGYTF.

The gene calls are TRBV2 and TRBJ2-3; 7 bases map to TRBD2. This CDR3 has 12 amino acids. CDR1 and CDR2 from the germline V gene are SNHLY and FYNNEI. V was pared by 8 bases and J by 4 bases, with 3 bases of the junction left unmatched. The CDR3 here is CASGREADTQYF. The CDR3 bases are TGTGCCAGCGGCCGGGAGGCAGATACGCAGTATTTT.

The rearrangement links TRBV9 to TRBJ2-7; D gene ambiguous. In germline, CDR1 is SGDLS, CDR2 YYNGEE. The CDR3 sequence is 14 residues long. Trimming left V 1 base short and J 5 bases short, with 13 bases between. The CDR3 DNA reads TGTGCCAGCAGCGTAACTATAGGTCCCCACGAGCAGTACTTC. It encodes CASSVTIGPHEQYF.

This rearrangement joins TRBV7-3 to TRBJ1-1; TRBD1 might be the D (5 bases). Germline CDR1 and CDR2: SGHTA and FQGTGA. CDR3 length: 13 residues. Trimming stripped 1 base from V and 6 bases from J, with 9 bases between. CDR3 loop: CASSLMQGAEAFF. CDR3 coding DNA: TGTGCCAGCAGCTTAATGCAGGGCGCTGAAGCTTTCTTT. Combining the CDR3 with reference TRBV7-3 and TRBJ1-1 gives the whole variable domain GAGVSQTPSNKVTEKGKYVELRCDPISGHTALYWYRQSLGQGPEFLIYFQGTGAADDSGLPNDRFFAVRPEGSVSTLKIQRTERGDSAVYLCASSLMQGAEAFFGQGTRLTVV.

The chain joins TRBV6-5 to TRBJ2-1, with TRBD2 matching 14 bases. There are 15 residues in the CDR3. Per the germline V gene, CDR1 is MNHEY and CDR2 is SVGAGI. V lost 6 bases, J lost 8 bases, and 6 bases stayed unmatched. CDR3 sequence (DNA): TGTGCCAGCAGACCCTCGGGACTAGCGGGGGATGAGCAGTTCTTC. Its translation: CASRPSGLAGDEQFF.

The CDR3 DNA is TGTGCCAGCAGCTCCGGCCGGGAGGCGGCCTACGAGCAGTACTTC. Translated, it gives CASSSGREAAYEQYF. J is TRBJ2-7 and V is TRBV7-9; 7 bases align to TRBD2. The V and J ends lost 4 bases and 2 bases, in that order; junction bases with no gene match: 8. CDR3 length equals 15 residues. Germline V lookup: CDR1 SEHNR, CDR2 FQNEAQ (reference sequence).

The V call is TRBV28, the J call TRBJ2-7; 11 nucleotides match TRBD2. The trim removed 7 bases at V and 3 bases at J, leaving 8 bases unmatched. Germline CDR1 reads MDHEN; CDR2 reads SYDVKM. The length of the CDR3 is 15 residues. The CDR3 DNA sequence: TGTGCCAGCATTGAAGGGCTAGCGGGAGGCTACGAGCAGTACTTC. As protein: CASIEGLAGGYEQYF.

CDR3 in DNA: TGTGCCAGCAGGTGGACAGGGAGCGATCAGCCCCAGCATTTT. Encoded protein: CASRWTGSDQPQHF. The rearrangement uses TRBV27 and TRBJ1-5, with 8 bases lining up with TRBD1. This CDR3 has 14 residues. The V gene end was trimmed by 6 bases and the J gene end by 5 bases; junction bases not matched to a gene: 6. CDR1 MNHEY and CDR2 SMNVEV come from the germline V gene (reference sequence).

This clone came up once. This chain links TRBV6-6 with TRBJ2-1, with D possibly TRBD2 on 6 matching bases. This CDR3 region has 16 residues. Trimming took off 5 bases at V and 7 bases at J, with 21 bases between the two ends. Germline V lookup: CDR1 MNHNY, CDR2 SVGAGI (reference sequence). DNA of the CDR3: TGTGCCAGCAGTCCCCCGGGGGTAAGGGTGATGAATGAGCAGTTCTTC. Translation: CASSPPGVRVMNEQFF.

V is TRBV28 and J is TRBJ2-1; the match to TRBD2 covers 9 bases. Germline CDR1 reads MDHEN; CDR2 reads SYDVKM. With 5 bases clipped from V and 0 bases from J, the junction kept 8 bases outside the gene matches. This CDR3 has 17 residues. CDR3 bases: TGTGCCAGCAGTGCCCCCCTTAGCGGGAGCTCCTACAATGAGCAGTTCTTC. Protein product: CASSAPLSGSSYNEQFF.

This chain connects TRBV6-6 to TRBJ1-4; 7 bases align to TRBD1. Losses at the gene ends were 6 bases for V and 7 bases for J; bases not matched to a gene: 8. The CDR3 contains 14 residues. Germline values: CDR1 MNHNY, CDR2 SVGAGI (reference sequence). CDR3: CASRSPGQSEKLFF. CDR3 in DNA: TGTGCCAGCAGGTCACCGGGACAGAGTGAAAAACTGTTTTTT.

The gene calls are TRBV30 and TRBJ2-1; TRBD1 agrees at 9 bases. CDR3 length equals 18 residues. Looked up from germline, CDR1 is GTSNPN and CDR2 is SVGIG (reference sequence). V was clipped by 7 bases and J by 1 base; unmatched bases: 17. In DNA form, the CDR3 reads TGTGCCTTAGAACGATATCTCGGGACAGGGAAATCCTACAATGAGCAGTTCTTC. It encodes CALERYLGTGKSYNEQFF.

This rearrangement joins TRBV28 to TRBJ2-7, with D possibly being TRBD1 (6 bases). Germline V gene data show CDR1 as MDHEN and CDR2 as SYDVKM. The V end was cut by 6 bases, the J end by 0 bases, with 15 bases between. CDR3 length: 15 amino acids. CDR3 coding DNA: TGTGCCAGCAGGAGCACAGGGCGTTCCTCCTACGAGCAGTACTTC. Its translation: CASRSTGRSSYEQYF.

The rearrangement uses TRBV27 and TRBJ2-1; tentatively, D is TRBD2 (6 bases). CDR1 is MNHEY and CDR2 is SMNVEV in the germline V gene (reference sequence). The CDR3 is made up of 15 amino acids. V lost 3 bases and J lost 5, with 14 bases in between. In nucleotides, the CDR3 is TGTGCCAGCAGTTTCCGGACTACCGGGGACAATGAGCAGTTCTTC. The encoded protein is CASSFRTTGDNEQFF.

This chain uses TRBV18 with TRBJ1-3; the match to TRBD1 covers 8 bases. The CDR3 loop spans 17 amino acids. The ends lost 2 bases at V and 2 bases at J; junction bases unmatched: 8. The V gene's germline CDR1 is KGHSH and CDR2 LQKENI. The DNA of the CDR3 is TGTGCCAGCTCACCAAGGTCCCCGACAGGGGCTGGAAACACCATATATTTT. It codes for CASSPRSPTGAGNTIYF.

The chain joins TRBV19 to TRBJ1-2; D is ambiguous. V lost 3 bases, J lost 5 bases, and 16 bases lay in between. The CDR3 has 15 amino acids. In germline, CDR1 is LNHDA, CDR2 SQIVND (reference sequence). The CDR3 region is CASSMAIPQVYGYTF. CDR3 DNA: TGTGCCAGTAGTATGGCAATCCCCCAAGTGTATGGCTACACCTTC.